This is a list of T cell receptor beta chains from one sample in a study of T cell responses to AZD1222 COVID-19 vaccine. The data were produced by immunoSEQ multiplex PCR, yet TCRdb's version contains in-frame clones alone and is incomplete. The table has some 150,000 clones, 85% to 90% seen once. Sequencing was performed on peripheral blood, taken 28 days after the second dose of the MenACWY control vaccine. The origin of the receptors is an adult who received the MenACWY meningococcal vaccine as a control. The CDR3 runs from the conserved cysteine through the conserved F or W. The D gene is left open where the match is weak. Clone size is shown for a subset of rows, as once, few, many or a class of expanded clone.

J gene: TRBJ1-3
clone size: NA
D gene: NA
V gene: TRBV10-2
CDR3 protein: CASSESTPGSGNTIYF
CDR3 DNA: TGCGCCAGCAGTGAGTCGACTCCCGGGTCTGGAAACACCATATATTTT

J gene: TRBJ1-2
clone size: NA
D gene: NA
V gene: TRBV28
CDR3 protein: CASDAETTKGTQGANYGYTF
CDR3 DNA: TGTGCCAGCGATGCCGAGACGACAAAAGGGACACAGGGAGCTAACTATGGCTACACCTTC

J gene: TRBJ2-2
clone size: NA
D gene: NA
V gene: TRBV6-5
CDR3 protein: CASSYSNVELFF
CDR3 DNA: TGTGCCAGCAGTTACTCGAACGTGGAGCTGTTTTTT

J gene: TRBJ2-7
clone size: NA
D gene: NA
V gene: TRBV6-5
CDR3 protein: CASSYSSQAYEQYF
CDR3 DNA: TGTGCCAGCAGTTACTCTTCTCAGGCCTACGAGCAGTACTTC

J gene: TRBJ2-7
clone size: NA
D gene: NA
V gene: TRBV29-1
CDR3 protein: CSVVGQRPYEQYF
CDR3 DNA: TGCAGCGTTGTTGGACAGAGGCCCTACGAGCAGTACTTC

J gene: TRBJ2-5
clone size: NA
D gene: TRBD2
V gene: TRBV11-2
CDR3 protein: CASSLDLGLAGLETQYF
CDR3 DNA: TGTGCCAGCAGCTTAGATTTGGGGCTAGCGGGTCTGGAGACCCAGTACTTC

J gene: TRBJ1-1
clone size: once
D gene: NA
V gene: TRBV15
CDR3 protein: CATSSRRLRVGAFF
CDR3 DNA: TGTGCCACCAGCAGTCGACGCCTCAGGGTGGGGGCTTTCTTT

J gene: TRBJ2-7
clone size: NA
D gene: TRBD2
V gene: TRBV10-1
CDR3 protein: CASSEGTSVSYEQYF
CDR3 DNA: TGCGCCAGCAGTGAGGGGACTAGCGTCTCCTACGAGCAGTACTTC

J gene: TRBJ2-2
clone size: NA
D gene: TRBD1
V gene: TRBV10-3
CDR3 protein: CAISDPRGLQDTGELFF
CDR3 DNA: TGTGCCATCAGTGATCCTAGGGGGCTTCAGGACACCGGGGAGCTGTTTTTT

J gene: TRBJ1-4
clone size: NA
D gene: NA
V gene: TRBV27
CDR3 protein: CASSPETTNEKLFF
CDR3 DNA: TGTGCCAGCAGTCCCGAGACAACTAATGAAAAACTGTTTTTT

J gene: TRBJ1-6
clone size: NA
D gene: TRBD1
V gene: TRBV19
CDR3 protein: CASSPSGGGFYNSPLHF
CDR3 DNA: TGTGCCAGTAGCCCGTCAGGGGGCGGTTTCTATAATTCACCCCTCCACTTT

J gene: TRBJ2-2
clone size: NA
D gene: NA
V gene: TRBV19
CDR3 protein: CASTTDRTPNTGELFF
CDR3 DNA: TGTGCCAGTACCACCGACCGGACTCCGAACACCGGGGAGCTGTTTTTT

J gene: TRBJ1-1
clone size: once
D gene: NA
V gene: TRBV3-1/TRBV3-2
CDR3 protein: CASTEYMNTEAFF
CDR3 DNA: TGTGCCAGCACCGAATATATGAACACTGAAGCTTTCTTT

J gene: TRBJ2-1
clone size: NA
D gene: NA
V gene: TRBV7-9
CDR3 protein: CASSRGLNNEQFF
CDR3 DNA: TGTGCCAGCAGCCGCGGACTTAACAATGAGCAGTTCTTC

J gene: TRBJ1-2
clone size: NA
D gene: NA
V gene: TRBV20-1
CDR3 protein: CLSGGRGGYTF
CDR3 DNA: TGCCTCTCCGGGGGGCGCGGTGGCTACACCTTC

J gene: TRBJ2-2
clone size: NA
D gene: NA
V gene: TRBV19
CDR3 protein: CASSMGLSRGTGELFF
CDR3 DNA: TGTGCCAGTAGTATGGGACTCAGTCGGGGCACCGGGGAGCTGTTTTTT

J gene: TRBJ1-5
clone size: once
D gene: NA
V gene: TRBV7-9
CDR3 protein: CASSLGNQPQHF
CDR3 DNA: TGTGCCAGCAGCTTAGGCAATCAGCCCCAGCATTTT

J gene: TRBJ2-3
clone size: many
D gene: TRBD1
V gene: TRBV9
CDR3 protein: CASSVRDRIVLDTQYF
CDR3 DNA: TGTGCCAGCAGCGTAAGGGACAGGATAGTCCTAGATACGCAGTATTTT

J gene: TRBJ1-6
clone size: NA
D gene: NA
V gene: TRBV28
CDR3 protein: CASTLVSGRAVISPLHF
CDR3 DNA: TGTGCCAGCACCTTAGTCTCGGGGCGGGCAGTAATTTCACCCCTCCACTTT

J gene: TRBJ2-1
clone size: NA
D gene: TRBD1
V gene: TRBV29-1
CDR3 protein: CSAILQGRDEQFF
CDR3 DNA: TGCAGCGCAATTTTACAGGGGCGCGATGAGCAGTTCTTC

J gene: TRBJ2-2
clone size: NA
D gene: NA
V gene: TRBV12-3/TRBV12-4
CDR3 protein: CASSSQVPGELFF
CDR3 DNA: TGTGCCAGCAGCTCGCAAGTCCCCGGGGAGCTGTTTTTT

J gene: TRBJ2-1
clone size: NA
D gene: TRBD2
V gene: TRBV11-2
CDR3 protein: CASMSGRANEQFF
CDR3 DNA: TGTGCCAGCATGTCCGGGAGGGCCAATGAGCAGTTCTTC

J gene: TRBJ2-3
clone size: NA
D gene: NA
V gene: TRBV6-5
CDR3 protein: CASSSPGTDTQYF
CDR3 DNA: TGTGCCAGCAGTAGTCCGGGAACAGATACGCAGTATTTT

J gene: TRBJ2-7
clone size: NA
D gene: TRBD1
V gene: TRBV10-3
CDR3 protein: CAISELGQAVEQYF
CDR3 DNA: TGTGCCATCAGTGAGCTGGGACAGGCCGTCGAGCAGTACTTC

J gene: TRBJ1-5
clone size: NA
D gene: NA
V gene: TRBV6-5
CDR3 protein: CASRGGSSNQPQHF
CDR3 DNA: TGTGCCAGCAGAGGGGGGTCGAGCAATCAGCCCCAGCATTTT

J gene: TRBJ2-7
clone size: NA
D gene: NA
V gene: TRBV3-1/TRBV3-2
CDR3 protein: CASSSQTETYEQYF
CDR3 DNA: TGTGCCAGCAGCTCACAGACAGAAACCTACGAGCAGTACTTC

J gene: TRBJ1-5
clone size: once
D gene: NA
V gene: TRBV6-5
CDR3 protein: CASSVRTGTQPQHF
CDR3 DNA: TGTGCCAGCAGCGTACGAACAGGGACACAGCCCCAGCATTTT

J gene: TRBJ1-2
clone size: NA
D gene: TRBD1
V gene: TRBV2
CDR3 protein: CASRYPRTGDRGGYTF
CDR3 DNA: TGTGCCAGCAGATACCCTAGGACAGGGGATCGCGGCGGCTACACCTTC

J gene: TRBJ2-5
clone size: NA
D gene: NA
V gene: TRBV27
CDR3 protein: CASSPDRGAGEQETQYF
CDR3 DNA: TGTGCCAGCAGTCCGGACCGGGGGGCTGGGGAGCAAGAGACCCAGTACTTC

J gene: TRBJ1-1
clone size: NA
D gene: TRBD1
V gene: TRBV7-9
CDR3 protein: CASSPTGEGTEAFF
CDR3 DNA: TGTGCCAGCAGCCCCACAGGGGAGGGTACTGAAGCTTTCTTT

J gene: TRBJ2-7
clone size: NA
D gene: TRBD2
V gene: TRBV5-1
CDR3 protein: CASSPRLAGPGEQYF
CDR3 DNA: TGCGCCAGCAGCCCTAGACTAGCGGGGCCGGGAGAGCAGTACTTC

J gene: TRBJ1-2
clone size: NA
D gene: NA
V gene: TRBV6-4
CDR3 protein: CASRDHRNPYGYTF
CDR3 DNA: TGTGCCAGCAGGGACCACAGAAACCCCTATGGCTACACCTTC

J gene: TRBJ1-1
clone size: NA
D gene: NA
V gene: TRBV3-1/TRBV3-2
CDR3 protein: CASSNGGASNTEAFF
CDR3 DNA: TGTGCCAGCAGCAACGGGGGAGCCTCGAACACTGAAGCTTTCTTT

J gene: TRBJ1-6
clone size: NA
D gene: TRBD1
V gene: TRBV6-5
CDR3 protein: CASSSGTGENSPLHF
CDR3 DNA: TGTGCCAGCAGTTCCGGGACAGGGGAGAATTCACCCCTCCACTTT

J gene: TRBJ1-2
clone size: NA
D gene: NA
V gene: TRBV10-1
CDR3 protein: CASSESRGFGYTF
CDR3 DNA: TGCGCCAGCAGTGAGTCCCGCGGGTTTGGCTACACCTTC

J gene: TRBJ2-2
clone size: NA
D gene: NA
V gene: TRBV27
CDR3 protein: CASSFPTGELFF
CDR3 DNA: TGTGCCAGCAGTTTCCCCACCGGGGAGCTGTTTTTT

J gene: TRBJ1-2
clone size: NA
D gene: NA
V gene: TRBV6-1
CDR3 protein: CASSEAIRGRGNGYTF
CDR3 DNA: TGTGCCAGCAGTGAAGCGATCAGGGGCCGTGGTAATGGCTACACCTTC

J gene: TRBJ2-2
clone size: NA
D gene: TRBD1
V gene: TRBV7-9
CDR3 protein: CASSHRQGTNTGELFF
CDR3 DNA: TGTGCCAGCAGCCATCGACAGGGGACCAACACCGGGGAGCTGTTTTTT

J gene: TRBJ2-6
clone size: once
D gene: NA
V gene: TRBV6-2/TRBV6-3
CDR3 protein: CASSLGALPGANVLTF
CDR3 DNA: TGTGCCAGCAGTTTAGGGGCCCTACCTGGGGCCAACGTCCTGACTTTC

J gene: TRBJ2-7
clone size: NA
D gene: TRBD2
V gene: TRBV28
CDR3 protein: CASSFISGSEQYF
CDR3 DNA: TGTGCCAGCAGTTTTATTAGCGGGAGCGAGCAGTACTTC

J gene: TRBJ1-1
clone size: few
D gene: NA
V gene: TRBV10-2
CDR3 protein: CASSESGEWTEAFF
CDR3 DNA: TGCGCCAGCAGTGAGTCGGGGGAGTGGACTGAAGCTTTCTTT

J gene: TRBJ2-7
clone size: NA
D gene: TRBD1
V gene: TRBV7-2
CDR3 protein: CASSSFTGTGVEQYF
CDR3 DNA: TGTGCCAGCAGCTCGTTTACCGGGACAGGGGTCGAGCAGTACTTC

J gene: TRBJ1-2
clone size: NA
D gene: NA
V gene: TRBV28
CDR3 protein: CASSNRVEGYTF
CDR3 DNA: TGTGCCAGCAGTAACAGGGTAGAGGGCTACACCTTC

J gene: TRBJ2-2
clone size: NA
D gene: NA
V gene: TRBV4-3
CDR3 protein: CASSSQRTGELFF
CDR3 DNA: TGCGCCAGCAGCTCGCAGCGTACCGGGGAGCTGTTTTTT

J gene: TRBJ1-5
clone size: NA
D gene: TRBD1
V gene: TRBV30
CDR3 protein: CAWAQGASGQPQHF
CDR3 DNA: TGTGCCTGGGCACAGGGGGCCTCGGGTCAGCCCCAGCATTTT

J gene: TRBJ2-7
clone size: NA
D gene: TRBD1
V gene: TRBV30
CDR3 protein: CAWGGQASSYEQYF
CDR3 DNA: TGTGCCTGGGGGGGACAGGCGAGCTCCTACGAGCAGTACTTC

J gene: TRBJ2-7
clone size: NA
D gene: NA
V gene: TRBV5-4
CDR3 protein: CASSLAKRRAGGEQYF
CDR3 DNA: TGTGCCAGCAGCTTGGCCAAACGGCGGGCGGGTGGCGAGCAGTACTTC

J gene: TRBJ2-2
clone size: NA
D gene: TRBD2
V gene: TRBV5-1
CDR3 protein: CASSRVTSGSKAGELFF
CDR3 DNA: TGCGCCAGCAGCCGGGTGACTAGCGGGAGTAAGGCCGGGGAGCTGTTTTTT

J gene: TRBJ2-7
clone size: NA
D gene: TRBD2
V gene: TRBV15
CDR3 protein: CATRTSGGNEQYF
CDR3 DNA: TGTGCCACACGGACTAGCGGAGGTAACGAGCAGTACTTC

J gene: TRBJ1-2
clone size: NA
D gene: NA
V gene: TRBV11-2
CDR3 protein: CASSLGHLANYGYTF
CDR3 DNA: TGTGCCAGCAGCTTGGGGCACCTGGCTAACTATGGCTACACCTTC

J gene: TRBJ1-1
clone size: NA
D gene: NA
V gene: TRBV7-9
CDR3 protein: CASSVRGGDEAFF
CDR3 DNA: TGTGCCAGCAGCGTGAGAGGAGGGGATGAAGCTTTCTTT

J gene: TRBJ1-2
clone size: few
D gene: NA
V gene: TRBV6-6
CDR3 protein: CASGDEYYGYTF
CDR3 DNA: TGTGCCAGCGGGGATGAATACTATGGCTACACCTTC

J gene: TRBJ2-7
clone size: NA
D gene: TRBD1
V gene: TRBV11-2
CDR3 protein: CASTEIQGSYEQYF
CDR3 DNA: TGTGCCAGCACCGAAATACAGGGGTCCTACGAGCAGTACTTC